Presented here are 28 T cell receptor beta chains from one specimen sequenced in a study of CXCR3-negative and CXCR3-positive naive CD8 T cells. Each TRB cDNA library was prepared by 5' RACE (with UMI labels). Following a re-call of the 5' RACE reads, TCRdb has one entry per CDR3 protein and lacks DNA. Its clone listing holds approximately 24,000 distinct CDR3 sequences. The specimen was naive CXCR3- CD8+ T cells from blood. Subset meaning: CD45RO-CCR7+CD27+CD95- naive CD8+ T cells lacking CXCR3 (TNR3-). The receptors were gathered from a human donor in good health. Some clones in this sample may be carry-over from other donors' samples.

CDR3 region: CASSPAGTVLYEQYF. J is TRBJ2-7 and V is TRBV3-1; TCRdb's assignment of TRBD1 cannot be checked, as there is no DNA. This CDR3 comprises 15 residues. Germline-derived CDR1 and CDR2 are LGHDT and YNNKEL (reference sequence).

V and J are TRBV11-2 and TRBJ2-7. Germline V gene data show CDR1 as SGHAT and CDR2 as FQNNGV. The CDR3 runs 12 residues. The CDR3 protein is CASSLVAFEQYF.

This clonotype is identified as medium-sized from frequency. The chain has TRBV2 and TRBJ2-5; checking the TCRdb D call of TRBD1 is not possible without DNA. The CDR3 contains 12 residues. Germline V gene lookup returns CDR1 SNHLY and CDR2 FYNNEI. This chain's CDR3 is CASTGTVETQYF.

The chain combines TRBV27 with TRBJ1-6. This CDR3 has 14 amino acids. The V gene's germline CDR1 is MNHEY and CDR2 SMNVEV (reference sequence). CDR3 amino acids: CASSLSSYNSPLHF.

The chain joins TRBV12-3 or TRBV12-4 to TRBJ2-3. The CDR3 covers 13 residues. This CDR3 reads CASSHLAKDTQYF.

The chain carries TRBV20-1 and TRBJ2-7. The length of the CDR3 is 15 residues. The germline CDR1 and CDR2 sequences are DFQATT and SNEGSKA (reference sequence). CDR3: CSARDLASEPYEQYF.

The chain joins TRBV6-2 or TRBV6-3 to TRBJ2-3; TCRdb gives TRBD2 as the D gene, but with no DNA this cannot be confirmed. Germline V CDR1 and CDR2: MNHEY, SVGEGT. This CDR3 region has 16 residues. CDR3 region: CASSPTSGITTDTQYF.

The chain links TRBV28 to TRBJ2-7; the D call from TCRdb, TRBD2, cannot be confirmed without DNA. Germline CDR1 reads MDHEN; CDR2 reads SYDVKM. The CDR3 contains 12 residues. CDR3 in amino acids: CASRAGHYEQYF.

The rearrangement uses TRBV25-1 and TRBJ2-7; TCRdb selects TRBD1, and the lack of DNA leaves this call unchecked. From germline, CDR1 is MGHDK and CDR2 SYGVNS. The CDR3 sequence is 13 residues long. Here the CDR3 reads CATQGLSSYEQYF.

The J gene is TRBJ1-1, the V gene TRBV7-2; TCRdb's assignment of TRBD1 cannot be checked, as there is no DNA. The CDR3 spans 14 residues. The germline V gene has CDR1 SGHTA and CDR2 FQGNSA. The chain's CDR3 is CASTTGGGSTEAFF.

This rearrangement joins TRBV6-4 to TRBJ2-3. CDR3 length equals 13 residues. The V gene's germline CDR1 is MRHNA and CDR2 SNTAGT. The CDR3 loop reads CASSVADTDTQYF.

The chain couples TRBV27 to TRBJ1-2; the TCRdb D gene call, TRBD1, has no DNA to confirm it. CDR3 size: 14 residues. Per the germline V gene, CDR1 is MNHEY and CDR2 is SMNVEV (reference sequence). CDR3 residues: CASSLPQGGYGYTF.

CDR3 sequence: CASTAGLAGRDTQYF. The chain carries TRBV7-9 and TRBJ2-3; as DNA is missing, the TRBD2 call by TCRdb cannot be tested. Germline-derived CDR1 and CDR2 are SEHNR and FQNEAQ (reference sequence). The CDR3 has 15 residues.

CDR3 loop: CASSHRDSYEQYF. The J gene is TRBJ2-7, the V gene TRBV7-2. The CDR3 is 13 amino acids. Germline values: CDR1 SGHTA, CDR2 FQGNSA.

The chain couples TRBV7-6 to TRBJ2-1; TCRdb proposes TRBD2, but this gene call is untestable without DNA. CDR3 length: 16 amino acids. The germline CDR1 and CDR2 sequences are SGHVS and FNYEAQ. The CDR3 reads CASSLEGPGPINEQFF.

The chain employs TRBV20-1 and TRBJ2-5; the TCRdb call, TRBD1, lacks DNA for checking. The V gene's germline CDR1 is DFQATT and CDR2 SNEGSKA (reference sequence). This CDR3 has 13 residues. This CDR3 reads CSARLGGQETQYF.

The rearrangement uses TRBV6-2 or TRBV6-3 and TRBJ2-2; the TRBD1 assignment by TCRdb is unverifiable without DNA. CDR1 is MNHEY, CDR2 SVGEGT, per germline. The CDR3 consists of 17 residues. The CDR3: CASSYSAGGDNTGELFF.

This chain connects TRBV4-3 to TRBJ2-1; TCRdb lists TRBD2, though no DNA is available to test this call. This CDR3 has 16 amino acids. Germline V lookup: CDR1 LGHNA, CDR2 YSLEER. The CDR3 sequence: CASSHGTSGVVNEQFF.

V usage is TRBV6-5 and J usage is TRBJ2-1; TCRdb selects TRBD1, and the lack of DNA leaves this call unchecked. CDR3 length: 13 residues. CDR1 is MNHEY and CDR2 is SVGAGI in the germline V gene. The CDR3 loop is CASSYAGTNEQFF.

The chain carries TRBV7-9 and TRBJ2-7; TCRdb proposes TRBD1, but this gene call is untestable without DNA. This CDR3 is 12 amino acids long. Germline CDR1 and CDR2: SEHNR and FQNEAQ (reference sequence). CDR3 residues: CASSTTGKEQYF.

V usage is TRBV4-3 and J usage is TRBJ1-1. This CDR3 contains 15 residues. The V gene's germline CDR1 is LGHNA and CDR2 YSLEER. The CDR3 spells CASSQDSGVDTEAFF.

The chain couples TRBV3-1 to TRBJ2-1; TCRdb's D call of TRBD1 is untestable without DNA. This CDR3 is 16 amino acids long. CDR1 is LGHDT and CDR2 is YNNKEL in the germline V gene (reference sequence). The CDR3 sequence: CASSQDWAGLIDEQFF.

Here the CDR3 reads CASSPTDSQETQYF. The gene calls are TRBV7-9 and TRBJ2-5; TCRdb reports TRBD1, a call that lacks DNA to check it against. The germline V gene has CDR1 SEHNR and CDR2 FQNEAQ (reference sequence). This CDR3 has 14 residues.

The V gene is TRBV4-3, the J gene TRBJ2-1; as DNA is missing, the TRBD2 call by TCRdb cannot be tested. CDR1 and CDR2 from the germline V gene are LGHNA and YSLEER. This CDR3 has 18 residues. The CDR3 loop is CASSQSTSGGESYNEQFF.

Frequency places this clonotype as medium-sized. The CDR3 here is CASRTGFYEQYF. V is TRBV25-1 and J is TRBJ2-7; the TRBD1 assignment by TCRdb is unverifiable without DNA. The CDR3 is made up of 12 amino acids. CDR1 is MGHDK, CDR2 SYGVNS, per germline.

The genes are TRBV4-2 and TRBJ2-2; TCRdb's D call of TRBD1 is untestable without DNA. CDR3 length: 15 amino acids. CDR1 is LGHNA, CDR2 YNFKEQ, per germline. CDR3 region: CASSQDTGAAGELFF.

This chain connects TRBV29-1 to TRBJ2-5; the D call of TRBD2 rests on TCRdb alone, since no DNA is present to check it. This CDR3 is 15 amino acids long. CDR1 is SQVTM and CDR2 is ANQGSEA in the germline V gene. This chain's CDR3 is CSVGARGVRQETQYF.

CDR3 loop: CASSFLGYEQYF. This chain uses TRBV12-3 or TRBV12-4 with TRBJ2-7. The CDR3 spans 12 residues.